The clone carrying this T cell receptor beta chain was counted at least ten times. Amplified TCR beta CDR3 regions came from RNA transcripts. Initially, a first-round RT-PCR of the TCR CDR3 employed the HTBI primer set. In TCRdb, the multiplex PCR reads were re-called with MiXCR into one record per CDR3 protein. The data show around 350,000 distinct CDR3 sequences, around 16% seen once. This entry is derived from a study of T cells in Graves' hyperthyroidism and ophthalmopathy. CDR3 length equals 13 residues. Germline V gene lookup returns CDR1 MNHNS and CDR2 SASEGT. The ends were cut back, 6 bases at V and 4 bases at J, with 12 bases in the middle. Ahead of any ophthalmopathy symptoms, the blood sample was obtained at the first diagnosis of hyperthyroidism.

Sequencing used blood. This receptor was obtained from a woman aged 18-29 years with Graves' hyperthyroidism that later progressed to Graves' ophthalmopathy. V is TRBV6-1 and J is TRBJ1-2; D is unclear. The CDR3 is CASSVGESYGYTF. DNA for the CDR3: TGTGCCAGCAGCGTCGGAGAGAGCTATGGCTACACCTTC.